The sequence of this T cell receptor (beta chain) was determined in a study of T cells after yellow fever vaccination. The CDR3 has 15 residues. In germline, CDR1 is LGHNA, CDR2 YNFKEQ. V was clipped by 0 bases and J by 7 bases, with 13 bases between them. This clonotype has at least ten counts. From the 5' RACE reads, TCRdb called clonotypes with MiXCR, one entry per CDR3 protein. The data contain about 27,000 distinct CDR3 sequences, roughly 4.5% of them singletons. Findings of the study overall: The secondary response was weaker, and its peak arrived faster, on day 5 versus 15.

This clonotype was sampled from a man aged 18 to 29 who received the YFV17D yellow fever vaccine. The sample was PBMCs, either bulk or a sorted T-cell subset (CD4+, CD8+, memory, or dextramer-sorted; not recorded which), taken on the day of the yellow fever booster vaccination. The V gene is TRBV4-2, the J gene TRBJ2-4; tentative D call: TRBD2 (6 bases). The CDR3 spells CASSQETRGENIQYF. The CDR3 DNA is TGTGCCAGCAGCCAAGAGACTAGAGGGGAGAACATTCAGTACTTC.